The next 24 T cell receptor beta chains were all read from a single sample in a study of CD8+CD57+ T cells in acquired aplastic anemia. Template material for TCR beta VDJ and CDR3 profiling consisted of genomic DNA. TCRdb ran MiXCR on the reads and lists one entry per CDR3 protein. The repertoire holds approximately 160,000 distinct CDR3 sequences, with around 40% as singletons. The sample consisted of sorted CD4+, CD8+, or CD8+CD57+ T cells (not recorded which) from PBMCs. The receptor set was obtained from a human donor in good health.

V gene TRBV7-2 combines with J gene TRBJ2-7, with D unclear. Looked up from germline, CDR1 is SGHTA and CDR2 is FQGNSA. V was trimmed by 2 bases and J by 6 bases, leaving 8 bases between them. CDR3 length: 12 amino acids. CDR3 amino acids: CASSLQFREQYF. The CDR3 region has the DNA TGTGCCAGCAGCTTACAATTCCGCGAGCAGTACTTC.

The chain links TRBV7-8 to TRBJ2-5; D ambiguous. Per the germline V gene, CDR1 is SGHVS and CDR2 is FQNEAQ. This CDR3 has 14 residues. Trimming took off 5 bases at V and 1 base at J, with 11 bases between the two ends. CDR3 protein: CASSPVAVQETQYF. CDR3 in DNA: TGTGCCAGCAGCCCCGTGGCAGTCCAAGAGACCCAGTACTTC.

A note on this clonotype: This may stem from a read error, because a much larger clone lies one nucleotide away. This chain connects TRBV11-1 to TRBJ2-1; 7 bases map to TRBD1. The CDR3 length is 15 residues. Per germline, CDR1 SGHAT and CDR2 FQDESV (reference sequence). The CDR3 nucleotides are TGTGCCAGCAGCTTACGCCAGGGGGTCTACAGTGAGCAGTTCTTC. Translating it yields CASSLRQGVYSEQFF.

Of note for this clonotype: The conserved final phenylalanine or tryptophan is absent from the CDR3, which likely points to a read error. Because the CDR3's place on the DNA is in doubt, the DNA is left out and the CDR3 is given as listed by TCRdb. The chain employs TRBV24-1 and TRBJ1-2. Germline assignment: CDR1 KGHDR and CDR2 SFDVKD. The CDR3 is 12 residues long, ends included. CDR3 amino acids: CATSLAESLAVG.

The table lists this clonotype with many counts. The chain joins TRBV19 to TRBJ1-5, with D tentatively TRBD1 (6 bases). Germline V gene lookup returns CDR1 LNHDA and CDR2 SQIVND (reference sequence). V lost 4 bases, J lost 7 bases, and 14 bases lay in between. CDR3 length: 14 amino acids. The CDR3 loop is CASSTQGSGQPQHF. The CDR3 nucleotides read TGTGCCAGTAGTACTCAGGGGTCAGGGCAGCCCCAGCATTTT.

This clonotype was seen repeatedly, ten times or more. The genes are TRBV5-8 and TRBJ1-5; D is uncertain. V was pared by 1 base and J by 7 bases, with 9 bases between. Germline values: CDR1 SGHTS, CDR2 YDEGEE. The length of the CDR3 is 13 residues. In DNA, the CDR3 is TGTGCCAGCAGCTTGATTGCGGGACAGCCCCAGCATTTT. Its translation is CASSLIAGQPQHF.

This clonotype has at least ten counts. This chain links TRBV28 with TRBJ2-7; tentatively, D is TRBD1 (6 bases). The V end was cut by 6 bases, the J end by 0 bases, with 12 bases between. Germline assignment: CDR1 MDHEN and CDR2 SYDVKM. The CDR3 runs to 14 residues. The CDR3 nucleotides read TGTGCCAGCAGCAGGCAGGGGAGCTCCTACGAGCAGTACTTC. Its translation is CASSRQGSSYEQYF.

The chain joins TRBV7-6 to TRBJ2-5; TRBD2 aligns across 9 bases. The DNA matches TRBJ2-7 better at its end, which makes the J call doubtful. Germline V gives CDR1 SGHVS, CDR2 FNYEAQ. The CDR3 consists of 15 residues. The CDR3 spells CASSPRGGLASEQYF. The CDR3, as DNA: TGTGCCAGCAGCCCTCGCGGGGGACTAGCTTCCGAGCAGTACTTC.

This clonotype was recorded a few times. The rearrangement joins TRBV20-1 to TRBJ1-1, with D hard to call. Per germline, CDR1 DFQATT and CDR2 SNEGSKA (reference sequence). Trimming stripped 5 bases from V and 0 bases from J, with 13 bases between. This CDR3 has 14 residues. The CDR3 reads CSAPEDGMNTEAFF. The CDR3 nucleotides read TGCAGTGCTCCAGAGGACGGGATGAACACTGAAGCTTTCTTT.

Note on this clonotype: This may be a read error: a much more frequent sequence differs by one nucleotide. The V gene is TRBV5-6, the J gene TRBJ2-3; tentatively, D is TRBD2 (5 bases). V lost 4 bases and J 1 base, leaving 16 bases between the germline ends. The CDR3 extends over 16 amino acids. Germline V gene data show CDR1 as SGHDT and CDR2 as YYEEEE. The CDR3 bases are TGTGCCAGCAGCCGAAAGGCGAGGACTGGCACAGATACGCAGTATTTT. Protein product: CASSRKARTGTDTQYF.

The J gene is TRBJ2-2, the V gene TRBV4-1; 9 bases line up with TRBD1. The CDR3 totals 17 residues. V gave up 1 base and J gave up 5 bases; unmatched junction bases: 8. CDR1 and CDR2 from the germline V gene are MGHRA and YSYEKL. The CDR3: CASSQGGGQGLTGELFF. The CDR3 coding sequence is TGCGCCAGCAGCCAAGGGGGGGGACAGGGTTTGACCGGGGAGCTGTTTTTT.

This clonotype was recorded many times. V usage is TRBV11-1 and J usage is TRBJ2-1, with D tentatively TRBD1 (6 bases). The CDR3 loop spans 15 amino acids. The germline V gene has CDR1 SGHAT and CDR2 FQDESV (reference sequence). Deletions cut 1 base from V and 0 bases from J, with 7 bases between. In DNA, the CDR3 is TGTGCCAGCAGCTTAGGCAGGGGCTCCTACAATGAGCAGTTCTTC. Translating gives CASSLGRGSYNEQFF. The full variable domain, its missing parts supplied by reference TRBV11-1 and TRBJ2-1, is EAEVAQSPRYKITEKSQAVAFWCDPISGHATLYWYRQILGQGPELLVQFQDESVVDDSQLPKDRFSAERLKGVDSTLKIQPAELGDSAMYLCASSLGRGSYNEQFFGPGTRLTVL.

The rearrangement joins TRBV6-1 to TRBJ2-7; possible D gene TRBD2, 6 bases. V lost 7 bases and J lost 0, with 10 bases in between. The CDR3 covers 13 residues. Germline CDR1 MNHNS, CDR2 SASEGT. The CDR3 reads CASNGGTSYEQYF. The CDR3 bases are TGTGCCAGCAACGGGGGTACCTCCTACGAGCAGTACTTC.

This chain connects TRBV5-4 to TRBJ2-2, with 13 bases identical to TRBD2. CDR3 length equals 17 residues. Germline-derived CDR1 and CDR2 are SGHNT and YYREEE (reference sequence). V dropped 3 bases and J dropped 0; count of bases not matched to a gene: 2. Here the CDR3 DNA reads TGTGCCAGCAGCTCAACTAGCGGGAGGGCGAACACCGGGGAGCTGTTTTTT. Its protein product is CASSSTSGRANTGELFF.

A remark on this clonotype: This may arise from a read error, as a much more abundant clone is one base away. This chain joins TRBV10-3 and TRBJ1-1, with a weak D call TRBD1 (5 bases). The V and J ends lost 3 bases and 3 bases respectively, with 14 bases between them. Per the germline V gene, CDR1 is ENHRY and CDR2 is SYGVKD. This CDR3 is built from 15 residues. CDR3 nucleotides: TGTGCCATCAGTGAAGGGCGGCTAGGGGACACTGAAGCTTTCTTT. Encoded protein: CAISEGRLGDTEAFF.

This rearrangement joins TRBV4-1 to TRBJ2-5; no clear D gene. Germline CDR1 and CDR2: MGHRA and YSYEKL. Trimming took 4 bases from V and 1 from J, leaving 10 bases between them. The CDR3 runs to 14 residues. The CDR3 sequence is CASSPLTFQETQYF. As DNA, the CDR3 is TGCGCCAGCAGCCCGCTGACCTTCCAAGAGACCCAGTACTTC.

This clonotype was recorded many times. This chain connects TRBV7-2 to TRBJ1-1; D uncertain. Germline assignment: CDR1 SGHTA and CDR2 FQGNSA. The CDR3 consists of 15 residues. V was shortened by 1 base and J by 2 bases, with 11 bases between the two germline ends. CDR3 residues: CASSLGTGLNTEAFF. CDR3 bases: TGTGCCAGCAGCTTAGGAACGGGCTTAAACACTGAAGCTTTCTTT.

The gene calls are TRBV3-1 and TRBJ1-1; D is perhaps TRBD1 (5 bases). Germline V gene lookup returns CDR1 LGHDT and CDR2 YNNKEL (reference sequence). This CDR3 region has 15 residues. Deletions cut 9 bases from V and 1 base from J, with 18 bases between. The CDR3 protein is CARVRDGGENTEAFF. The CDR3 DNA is TGTGCCAGAGTGCGGGACGGGGGAGAGAACACTGAAGCTTTCTTT.

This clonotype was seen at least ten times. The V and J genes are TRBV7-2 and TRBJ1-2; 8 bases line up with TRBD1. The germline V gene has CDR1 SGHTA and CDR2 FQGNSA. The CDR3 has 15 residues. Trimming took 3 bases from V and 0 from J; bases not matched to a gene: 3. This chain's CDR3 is CASSLDRVANYGYTF. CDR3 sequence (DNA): TGTGCCAGCAGCTTGGACAGGGTAGCTAACTATGGCTACACCTTC.

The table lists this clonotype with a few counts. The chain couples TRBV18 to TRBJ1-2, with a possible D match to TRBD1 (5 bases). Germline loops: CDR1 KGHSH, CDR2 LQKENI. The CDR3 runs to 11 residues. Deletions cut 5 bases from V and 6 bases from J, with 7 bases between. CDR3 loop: CASSSQDGYTF. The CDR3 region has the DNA TGTGCCAGCTCATCACAGGATGGCTACACCTTC.

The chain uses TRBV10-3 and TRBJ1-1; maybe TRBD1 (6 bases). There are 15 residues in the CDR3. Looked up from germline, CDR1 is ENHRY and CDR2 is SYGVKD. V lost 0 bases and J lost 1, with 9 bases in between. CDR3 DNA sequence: TGTGCCATCAGTGAGTCGGGACAACCGAACACTGAAGCTTTCTTT. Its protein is CAISESGQPNTEAFF.

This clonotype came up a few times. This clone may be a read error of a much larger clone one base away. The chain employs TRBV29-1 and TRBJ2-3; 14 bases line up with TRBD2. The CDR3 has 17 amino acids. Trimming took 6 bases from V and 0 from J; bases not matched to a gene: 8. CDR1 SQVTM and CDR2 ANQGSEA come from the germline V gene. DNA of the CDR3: TGCAGCGTCTGTGGGACTAGCGGGAGCCTCAGCACAGATACGCAGTATTTT. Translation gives CSVCGTSGSLSTDTQYF.

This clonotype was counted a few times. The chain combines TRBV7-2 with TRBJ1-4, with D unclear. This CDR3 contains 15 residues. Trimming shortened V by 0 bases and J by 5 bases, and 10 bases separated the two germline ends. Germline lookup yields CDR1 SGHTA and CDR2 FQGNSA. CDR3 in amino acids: CASSLARTTNEKLFF. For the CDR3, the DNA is TGTGCCAGCAGCTTAGCGAGGACTACAAATGAAAAACTGTTTTTT.

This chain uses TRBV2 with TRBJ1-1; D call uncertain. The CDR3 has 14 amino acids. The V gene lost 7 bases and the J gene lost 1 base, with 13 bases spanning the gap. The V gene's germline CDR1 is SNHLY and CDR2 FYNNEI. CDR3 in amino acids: CASTIIDGNTEAFF. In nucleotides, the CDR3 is TGTGCCAGCACCATAATTGATGGGAACACTGAAGCTTTCTTT.